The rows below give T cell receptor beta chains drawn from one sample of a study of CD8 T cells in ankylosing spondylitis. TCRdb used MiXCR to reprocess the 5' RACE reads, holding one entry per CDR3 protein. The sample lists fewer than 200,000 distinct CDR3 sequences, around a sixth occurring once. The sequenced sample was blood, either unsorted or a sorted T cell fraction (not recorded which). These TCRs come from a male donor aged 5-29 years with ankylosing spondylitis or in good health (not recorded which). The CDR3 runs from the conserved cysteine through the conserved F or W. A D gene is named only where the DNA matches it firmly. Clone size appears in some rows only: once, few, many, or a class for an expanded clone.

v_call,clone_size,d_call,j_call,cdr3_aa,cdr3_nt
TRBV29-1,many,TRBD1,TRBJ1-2,CSVGRTGASYGYTF,TGCAGCGTTGGCCGGACAGGGGCGAGCTATGGCTACACCTTC
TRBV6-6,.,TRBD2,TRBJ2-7,CASSYPGTSGSYEQYF,TGTGCCAGCAGTTATCCCGGGACTAGCGGGAGCTACGAGCAGTACTTC
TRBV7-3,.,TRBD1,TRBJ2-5,CASSRQGETQYF,TGTGCCAGCAGCCGACAGGGTGAGACCCAGTACTTC
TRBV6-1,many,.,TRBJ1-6,CASSERGGLWSPLHF,TGTGCCAGCAGTGAAAGGGGGGGCCTCTGGTCACCCCTCCACTTT
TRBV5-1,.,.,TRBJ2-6,CASSFLGAPGANVLTF,TGCGCCAGCAGCTTTCTAGGTGCCCCTGGGGCCAACGTCCTGACTTTC
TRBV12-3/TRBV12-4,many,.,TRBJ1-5,CASRFSLETDYSNQPQHF,TGTGCCAGCAGGTTTAGCCTAGAAACAGATTATAGCAATCAGCCCCAGCATTTT
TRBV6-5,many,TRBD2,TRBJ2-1,CASLGGGPLFEQFF,TGTGCCTCCCTTGGGGGAGGGCCGTTATTTGAGCAGTTCTTC
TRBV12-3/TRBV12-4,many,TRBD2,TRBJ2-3,CAARAGSSTDTQYF,TGTGCCGCTCGAGCGGGGTCTAGCACAGATACGCAGTATTTT
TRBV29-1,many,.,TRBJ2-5,CSVEGQQETQYF,TGCAGCGTTGAAGGGCAGCAAGAGACCCAGTACTTC
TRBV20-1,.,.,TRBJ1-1,CSARGRGDTEAFF,TGCAGTGCTAGAGGGCGTGGGGACACTGAAGCTTTCTTT
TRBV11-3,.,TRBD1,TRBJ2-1,CASSPRTGNNEQFF,TGTGCCAGCAGCCCAAGGACAGGGAACAATGAGCAGTTCTTC
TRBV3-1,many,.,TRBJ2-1,CASSLTQGGLQNEQFF,TGTGCCAGCAGCCTGACGCAGGGAGGCTTACAAAATGAGCAGTTCTTC
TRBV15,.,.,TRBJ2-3,CATSRAILDTQYF,TGTGCCACCAGCAGAGCGATATTAGATACGCAGTATTTT
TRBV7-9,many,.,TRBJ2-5,CASSLFGEGTQETQYF,TGTGCCAGCAGCTTATTCGGAGAGGGTACCCAAGAGACCCAGTACTTC
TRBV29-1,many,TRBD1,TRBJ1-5,CSAQQGSNQPQHF,TGCAGCGCCCAACAGGGGAGCAATCAGCCCCAGCATTTT
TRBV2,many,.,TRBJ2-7,CASSEIPKGSYEQYF,TGTGCCAGCAGTGAAATCCCGAAAGGGTCCTACGAGCAGTACTTC
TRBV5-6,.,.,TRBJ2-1,CASSLGFLEYNEQFF,TGTGCCAGCAGCTTGGGATTCTTGGAGTACAATGAGCAGTTCTTC
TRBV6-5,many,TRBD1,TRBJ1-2,CASSFDRANYGYTF,TGTGCCAGCAGTTTCGACAGGGCTAACTATGGCTACACCTTC
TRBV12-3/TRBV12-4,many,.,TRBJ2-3,CASSITDGLVQYF,TGTGCCAGCAGTATAACCGACGGACTGGTACAGTATTTT
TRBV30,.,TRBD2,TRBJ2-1,CAWSLAGGFEQFF,TGTGCCTGGAGCCTAGCGGGAGGGTTTGAGCAGTTCTTC
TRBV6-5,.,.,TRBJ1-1,CASRGWQPNTEAFF,TGTGCCAGCAGAGGTTGGCAGCCGAACACTGAAGCTTTCTTT
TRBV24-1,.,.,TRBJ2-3,CATSRSSDTQYF,TGTGCCACCAGTAGGAGCTCGGATACGCAGTATTTT
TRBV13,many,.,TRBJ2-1,CASSLLESNEQFF,TGTGCCAGCAGCTTGCTGGAGAGCAATGAGCAGTTCTTC
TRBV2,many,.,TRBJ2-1,CASSEEGAQFF,TGTGCCAGCAGCGAAGAGGGAGCGCAGTTCTTC
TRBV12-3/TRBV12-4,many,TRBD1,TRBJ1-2,CASSPGTVTYGYTF,TGTGCCAGCAGCCCCGGGACAGTCACATATGGCTACACCTTC
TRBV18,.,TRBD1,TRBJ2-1,CASSPGTGIDNEQFF,TGTGCCAGCTCACCCGGGACAGGGATCGACAATGAGCAGTTCTTC
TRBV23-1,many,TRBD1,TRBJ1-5,CASGGDRGAVRANQPQHF,TGCGCCAGCGGGGGGGACAGAGGGGCTGTCCGCGCCAATCAGCCCCAGCATTTT
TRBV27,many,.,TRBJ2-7,CASSRGDQPYEQYF,TGTGCCAGCAGTAGGGGCGACCAACCCTACGAGCAGTACTTC
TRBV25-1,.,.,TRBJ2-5,CASSVGGAAKETQYF,TGTGCCAGCAGTGTCGGAGGGGCGGCCAAAGAGACCCAGTACTTC
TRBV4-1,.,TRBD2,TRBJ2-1,CASSQHELAGRNEQFF,TGCGCCAGCAGCCAACACGAGCTAGCGGGTCGAAATGAGCAGTTCTTC
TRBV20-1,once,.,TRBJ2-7,CSAGRKDYEQYF,TGCAGTGCCGGCCGTAAGGACTACGAGCAGTACTTC
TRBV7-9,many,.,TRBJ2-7,CASSSLTEQYF,TGTGCCAGCAGCTCCCTGACCGAGCAGTACTTC
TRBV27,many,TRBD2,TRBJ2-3,CASSLDNSGRWTDTQYF,TGTGCCAGCAGTTTAGATAATAGCGGGAGATGGACAGATACGCAGTATTTT
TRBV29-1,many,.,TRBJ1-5,CSVAGMPNQPQHF,TGCAGCGTGGCAGGGATGCCGAATCAGCCCCAGCATTTT